A selection of T cell receptor beta chains follows, all from one sample in a study of T cell responses to AZD1222 COVID-19 vaccine. Here immunoSEQ multiplex PCR was the method, and the copy in TCRdb shows in-frame clones only, minus some. The table shows 150,000 or so clones, with about 88% occurring only once. The input for sequencing was peripheral blood, taken on day 0 of AZD1222 vaccination. These receptors originate from an adult in good health. Each CDR3 is given with its conserved first and last residue. D genes are given only for firm matches. Expanded clones are given a class, and other clones once, few, many or no size at all.

-	TRBV18	TRBJ1-1	-	CASSPRTVNTEAFF	TGTGCCAGCTCACCTCGGACGGTGAACACTGAAGCTTTCTTT
-	TRBV3-1/TRBV3-2	TRBJ2-2	TRBD2	CASSLSGGTGELFF	TGTGCCAGCAGCCTCTCGGGGGGCACCGGGGAGCTGTTTTTT
-	TRBV2	TRBJ1-3	-	CASRQAAGNTIYF	TGTGCCAGCAGACAGGCCGCTGGAAACACCATATATTTT
-	TRBV4-3	TRBJ1-2	-	CASSLGGGGNYGYTF	TGCGCCAGCAGCTTAGGCGGGGGGGGTAACTATGGCTACACCTTC
-	TRBV7-9	TRBJ2-7	TRBD2	CASRGTSGDEQYF	TGTGCCAGCAGAGGGACTAGCGGTGATGAGCAGTACTTC
once	TRBV27	TRBJ2-7	-	CASQSSGTTHGEQYF	TGTGCCAGCCAGAGCTCCGGGACGACCCATGGCGAGCAGTACTTC
-	TRBV5-1	TRBJ2-3	-	CASSSGPTDTQYF	TGCGCCAGCAGCTCGGGTCCCACAGATACGCAGTATTTT
-	TRBV7-2	TRBJ2-1	-	CASSLRRHNEQFF	TGTGCCAGCAGCTTACGCCGACACAATGAGCAGTTCTTC
-	TRBV2	TRBJ1-5	-	CASSVISNQPQHF	TGTGCCAGCAGCGTAATAAGCAATCAGCCCCAGCATTTT
-	TRBV5-1	TRBJ2-1	-	CASSLDYAGVEQFF	TGCGCCAGCAGCTTGGATTACGCGGGTGTAGAGCAGTTCTTC
-	TRBV18	TRBJ1-1	-	CASSQRARLDTEAFF	TGTGCCAGCTCACAGAGGGCCCGACTTGACACTGAAGCTTTCTTT
-	TRBV5-1	TRBJ1-6	-	CASSLDRDDSPLHF	TGCGCCAGCAGCTTGGATAGGGACGATTCACCCCTCCACTTT
-	TRBV4-1	TRBJ2-3	-	CASSQVSDTQYF	TGCGCCAGCAGCCAGGTGTCGGATACGCAGTATTTT
-	TRBV4-2	TRBJ2-7	-	CASSPEGRRNSYEQYF	TGTGCCAGCAGCCCTGAAGGCCGCAGAAACTCCTACGAGCAGTACTTC
-	TRBV2	TRBJ1-4	-	CASSVSGLKLFF	TGTGCCAGCAGTGTGTCAGGGCTAAAACTGTTTTTT
-	TRBV6-2/TRBV6-3	TRBJ2-1	TRBD2	CASSYGTSGSPQFF	TGTGCCAGCAGTTACGGGACTAGCGGGTCCCCGCAGTTCTTC